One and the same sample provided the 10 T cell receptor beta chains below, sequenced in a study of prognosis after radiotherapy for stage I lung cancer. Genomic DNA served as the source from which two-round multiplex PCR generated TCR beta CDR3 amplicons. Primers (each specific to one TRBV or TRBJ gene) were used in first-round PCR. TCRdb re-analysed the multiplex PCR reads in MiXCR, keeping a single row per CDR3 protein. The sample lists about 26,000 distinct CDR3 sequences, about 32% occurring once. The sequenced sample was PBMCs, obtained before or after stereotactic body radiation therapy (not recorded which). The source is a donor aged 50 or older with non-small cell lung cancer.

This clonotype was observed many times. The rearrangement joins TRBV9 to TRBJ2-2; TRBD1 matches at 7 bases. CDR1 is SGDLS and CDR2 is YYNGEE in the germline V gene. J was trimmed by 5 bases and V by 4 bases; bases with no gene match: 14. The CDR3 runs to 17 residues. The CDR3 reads CASSTHRDSGFTGELFF. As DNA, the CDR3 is TGTGCCAGCAGCACCCACCGGGACAGTGGATTTACCGGGGAGCTGTTTTTT.

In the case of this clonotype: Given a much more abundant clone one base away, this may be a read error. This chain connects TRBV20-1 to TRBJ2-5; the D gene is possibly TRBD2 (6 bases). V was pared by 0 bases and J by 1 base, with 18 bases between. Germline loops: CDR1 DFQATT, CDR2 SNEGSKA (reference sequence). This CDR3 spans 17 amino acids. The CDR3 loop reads CSARERGSSVSQETQYF. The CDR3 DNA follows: TGCAGTGCTAGAGAGAGGGGATCTAGCGTGTCCCAAGAGACCCAGTACTTC.

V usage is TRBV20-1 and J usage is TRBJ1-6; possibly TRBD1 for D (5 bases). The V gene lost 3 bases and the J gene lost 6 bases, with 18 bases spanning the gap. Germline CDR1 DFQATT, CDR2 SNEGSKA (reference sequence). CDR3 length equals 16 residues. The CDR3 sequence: CSARELTWGSNSPLHF. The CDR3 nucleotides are TGCAGTGCTAGGGAACTTACATGGGGCAGTAATTCACCCCTCCACTTT.

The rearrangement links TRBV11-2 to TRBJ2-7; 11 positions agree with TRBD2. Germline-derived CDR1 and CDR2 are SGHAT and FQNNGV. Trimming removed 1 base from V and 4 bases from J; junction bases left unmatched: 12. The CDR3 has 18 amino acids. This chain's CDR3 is CASSLGGLAGGSLYEQYF. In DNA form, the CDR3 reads TGTGCCAGCAGCTTAGGGGGGCTAGCGGGAGGATCATTGTACGAGCAGTACTTC.

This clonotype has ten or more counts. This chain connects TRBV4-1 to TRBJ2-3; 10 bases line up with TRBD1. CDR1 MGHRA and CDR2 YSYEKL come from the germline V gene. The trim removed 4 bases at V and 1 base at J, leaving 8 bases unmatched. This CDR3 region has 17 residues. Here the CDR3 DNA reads TGCGCCAGCAGCCTCAGGCCAGGGACAGGGGGCACAGATACGCAGTATTTT. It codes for CASSLRPGTGGTDTQYF.

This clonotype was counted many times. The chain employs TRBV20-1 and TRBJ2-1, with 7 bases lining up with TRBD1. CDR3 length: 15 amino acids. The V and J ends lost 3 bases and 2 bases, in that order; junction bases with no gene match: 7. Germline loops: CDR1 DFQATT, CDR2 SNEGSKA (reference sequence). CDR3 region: CSASRDREAYNEQFF. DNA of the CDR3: TGCAGTGCTAGCAGGGACAGAGAGGCCTACAATGAGCAGTTCTTC.

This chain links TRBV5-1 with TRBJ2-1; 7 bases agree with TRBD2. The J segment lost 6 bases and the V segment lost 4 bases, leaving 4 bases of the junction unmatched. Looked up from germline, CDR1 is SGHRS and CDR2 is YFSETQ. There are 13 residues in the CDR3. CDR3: CASSPGTTNEQFF. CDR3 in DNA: TGCGCCAGCAGCCCCGGGACTACCAATGAGCAGTTCTTC.

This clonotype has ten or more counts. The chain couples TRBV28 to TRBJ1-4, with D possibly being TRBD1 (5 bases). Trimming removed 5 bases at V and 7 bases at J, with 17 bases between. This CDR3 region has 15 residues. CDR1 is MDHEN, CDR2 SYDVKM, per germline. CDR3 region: CASSILRAEGEKLFF. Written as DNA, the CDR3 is TGTGCCAGCAGTATTCTCAGGGCCGAGGGTGAAAAACTGTTTTTT.

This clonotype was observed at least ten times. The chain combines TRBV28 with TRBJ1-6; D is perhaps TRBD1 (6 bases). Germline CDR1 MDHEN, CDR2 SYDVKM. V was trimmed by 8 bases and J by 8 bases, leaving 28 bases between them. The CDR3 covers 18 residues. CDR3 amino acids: CASAGQGHNSGWDSPLHF. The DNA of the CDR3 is TGTGCCAGCGCAGGGCAGGGACACAACTCCGGGTGGGATTCACCCCTCCACTTT. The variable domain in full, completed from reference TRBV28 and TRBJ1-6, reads DVKVTQSSRYLVKRTGEKVFLECVQDMDHENMFWYRQDPGLGLRLIYFSYDVKMKEKGDIPEGYSVSREKKERFSLILESASTNQTSMYLCASAGQGHNSGWDSPLHFGNGTRLTVT.

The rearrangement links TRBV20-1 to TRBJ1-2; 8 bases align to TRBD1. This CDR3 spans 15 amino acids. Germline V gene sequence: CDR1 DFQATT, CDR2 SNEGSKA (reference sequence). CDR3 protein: CSAWGDRGANYGYTF. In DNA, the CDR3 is TGCAGCGCATGGGGCGACAGGGGAGCCAACTATGGCTACACCTTC.